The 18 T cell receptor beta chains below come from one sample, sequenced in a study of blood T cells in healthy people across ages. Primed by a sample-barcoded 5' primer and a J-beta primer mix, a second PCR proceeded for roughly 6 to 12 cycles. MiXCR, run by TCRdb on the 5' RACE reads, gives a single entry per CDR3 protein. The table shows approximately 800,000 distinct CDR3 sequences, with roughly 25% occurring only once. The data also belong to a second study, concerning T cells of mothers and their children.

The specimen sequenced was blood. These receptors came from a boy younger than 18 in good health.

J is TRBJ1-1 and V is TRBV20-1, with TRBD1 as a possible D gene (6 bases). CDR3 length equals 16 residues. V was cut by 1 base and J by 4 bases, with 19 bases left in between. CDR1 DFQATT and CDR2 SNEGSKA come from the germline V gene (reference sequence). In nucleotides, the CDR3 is TGCAGTGCTAGAGTCAGGGGAACGGGAGTGTTCACTGAAGCTTTCTTT. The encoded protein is CSARVRGTGVFTEAFF.

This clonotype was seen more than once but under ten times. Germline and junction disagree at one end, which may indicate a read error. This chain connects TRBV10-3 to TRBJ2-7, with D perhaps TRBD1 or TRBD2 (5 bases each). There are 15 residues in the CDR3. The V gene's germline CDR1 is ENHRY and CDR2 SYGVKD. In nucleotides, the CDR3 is TGTGTCATCAGTGATGGCCAGGGACGATCCTACGAGCAGTACTTC. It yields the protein CVISDGQGRSYEQYF.

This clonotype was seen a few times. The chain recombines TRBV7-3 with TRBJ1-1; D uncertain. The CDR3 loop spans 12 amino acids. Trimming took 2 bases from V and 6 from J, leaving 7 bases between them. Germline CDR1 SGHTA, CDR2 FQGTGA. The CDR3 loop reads CASSLLGAEAFF. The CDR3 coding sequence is TGTGCCAGCAGCTTATTGGGAGCTGAAGCTTTCTTT.

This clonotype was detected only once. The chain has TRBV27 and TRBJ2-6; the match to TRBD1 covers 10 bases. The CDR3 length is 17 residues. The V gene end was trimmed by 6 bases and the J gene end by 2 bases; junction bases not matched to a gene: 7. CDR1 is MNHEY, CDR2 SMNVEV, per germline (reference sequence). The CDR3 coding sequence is TGTGCCAGCAGCAGGGACAGGGGATCTGCTGGGGCCAACGTCCTGACTTTC. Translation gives CASSRDRGSAGANVLTF. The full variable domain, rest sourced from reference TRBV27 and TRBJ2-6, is EAQVTQNPRYLITVTGKKLTVTCSQNMNHEYMSWYRQDPGLGLRQIYYSMNVEVTDKGDVPEGYKVSRKEKRNFPLILESPSPNQTSLYFCASSRDRGSAGANVLTFGAGSRLTVL.

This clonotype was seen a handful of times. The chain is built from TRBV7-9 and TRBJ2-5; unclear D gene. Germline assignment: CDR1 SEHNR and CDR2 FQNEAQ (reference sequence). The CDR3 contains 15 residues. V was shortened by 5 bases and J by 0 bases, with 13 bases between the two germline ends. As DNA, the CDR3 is TGTGCCAGCAGCCCCGAATCGGGTGACCAAGAGACCCAGTACTTC. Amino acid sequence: CASSPESGDQETQYF.

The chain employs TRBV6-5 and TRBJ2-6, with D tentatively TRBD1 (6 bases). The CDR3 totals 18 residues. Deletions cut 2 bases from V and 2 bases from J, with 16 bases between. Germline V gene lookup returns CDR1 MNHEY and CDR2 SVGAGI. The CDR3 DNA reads TGTGCCAGCAGTTACGCAGGGGATACTATTCCTGGGGCCAACGTCCTGACTTTC. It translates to CASSYAGDTIPGANVLTF.

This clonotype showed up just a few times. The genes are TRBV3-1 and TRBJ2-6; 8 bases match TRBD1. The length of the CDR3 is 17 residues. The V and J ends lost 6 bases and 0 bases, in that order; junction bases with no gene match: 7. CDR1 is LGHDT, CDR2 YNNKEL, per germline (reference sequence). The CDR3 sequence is CASRLRDRTSGANVLTF. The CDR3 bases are TGTGCCAGCAGACTCCGGGACAGGACCTCTGGGGCCAACGTCCTGACTTTC.

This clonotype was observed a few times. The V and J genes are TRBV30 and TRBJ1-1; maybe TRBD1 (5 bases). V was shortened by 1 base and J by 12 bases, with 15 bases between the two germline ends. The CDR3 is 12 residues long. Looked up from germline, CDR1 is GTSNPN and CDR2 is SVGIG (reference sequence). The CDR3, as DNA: TGTGCCTGGAGTGGGACTTCTGGGGGAACTTTCTTT. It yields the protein CAWSGTSGGTFF.

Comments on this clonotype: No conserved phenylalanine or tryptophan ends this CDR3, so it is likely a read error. CDR3 sequence reads: CASSLASESEQFC. The CDR3 DNA reads as TGTGCCAGCAGCTTGGCGTCGGAGAGTGAGCAGTTCTGC. The J gene is TRBJ2-1, the V gene TRBV5-5; unclear D gene. CDR3 size: 13 residues. Germline V CDR1 and CDR2: SGHKS, YYEKEE (reference sequence). The ends were cut back, 0 bases at V and 9 bases at J, with 10 bases in the middle.

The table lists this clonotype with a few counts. CDR3 bases: TGCAGTGCTAGAGACCCCCTCACCACAGATACGCAGTATTTT. As protein: CSARDPLTTDTQYF. The rearrangement uses TRBV20-1 and TRBJ2-3; D is unresolved. This CDR3 has 14 residues. From germline, CDR1 is DFQATT and CDR2 SNEGSKA (reference sequence). Trimming cost V 0 bases and J 2 bases, with 9 bases left between them.

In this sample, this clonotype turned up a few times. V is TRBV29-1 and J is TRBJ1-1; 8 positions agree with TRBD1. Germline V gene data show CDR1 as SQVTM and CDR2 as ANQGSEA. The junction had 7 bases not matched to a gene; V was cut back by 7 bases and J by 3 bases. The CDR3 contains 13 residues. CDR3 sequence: CSAQDRDDTEAFF. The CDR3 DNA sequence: TGCAGCGCTCAGGACAGGGACGACACTGAAGCTTTCTTT.

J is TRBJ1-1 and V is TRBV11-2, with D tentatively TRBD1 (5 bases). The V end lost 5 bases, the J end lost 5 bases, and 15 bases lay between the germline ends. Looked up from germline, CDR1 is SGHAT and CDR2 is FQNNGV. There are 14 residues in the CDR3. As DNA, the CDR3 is TGTGCCAGCAGCCGCTCAGGGAAGGGTACTGAAGCTTTCTTT. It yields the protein CASSRSGKGTEAFF.

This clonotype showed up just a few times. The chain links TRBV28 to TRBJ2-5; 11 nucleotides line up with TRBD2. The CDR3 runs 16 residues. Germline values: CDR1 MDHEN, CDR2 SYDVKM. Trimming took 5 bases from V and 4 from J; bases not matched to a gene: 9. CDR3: CASSNRLAGQRETQYF. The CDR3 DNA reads TGTGCCAGCAGTAATCGACTAGCGGGACAGAGAGAGACCCAGTACTTC.

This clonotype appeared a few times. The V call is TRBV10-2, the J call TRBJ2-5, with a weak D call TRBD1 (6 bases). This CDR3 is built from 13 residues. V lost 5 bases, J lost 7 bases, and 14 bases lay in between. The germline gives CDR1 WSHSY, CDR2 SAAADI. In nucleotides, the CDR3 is TGCGCCAGCAGTTTCCAGGGGCCAGGGACCCAGTACTTC. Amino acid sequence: CASSFQGPGTQYF.

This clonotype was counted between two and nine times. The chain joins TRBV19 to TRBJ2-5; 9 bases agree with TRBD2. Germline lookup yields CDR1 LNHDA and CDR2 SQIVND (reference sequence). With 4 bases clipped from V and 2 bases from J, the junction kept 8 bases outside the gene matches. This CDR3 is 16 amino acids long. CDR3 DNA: TGTGCCAGTAGTACCCGGCGGCGGGGGGGTCAAGAGACCCAGTACTTC. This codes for CASSTRRRGGQETQYF.

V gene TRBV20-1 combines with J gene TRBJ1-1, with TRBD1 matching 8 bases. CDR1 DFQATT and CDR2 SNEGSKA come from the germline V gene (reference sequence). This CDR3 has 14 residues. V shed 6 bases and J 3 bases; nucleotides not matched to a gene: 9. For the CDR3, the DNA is TGCAGTGCCGAAAGCCAGGGGGCGGACACTGAAGCTTTCTTT. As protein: CSAESQGADTEAFF.

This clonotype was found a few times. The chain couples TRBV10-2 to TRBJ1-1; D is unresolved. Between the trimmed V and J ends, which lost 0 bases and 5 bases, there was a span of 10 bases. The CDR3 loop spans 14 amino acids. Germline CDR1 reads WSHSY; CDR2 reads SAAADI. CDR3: CASSESGMGTEAFF. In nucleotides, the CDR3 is TGCGCCAGCAGTGAGTCGGGGATGGGGACTGAAGCTTTCTTT.

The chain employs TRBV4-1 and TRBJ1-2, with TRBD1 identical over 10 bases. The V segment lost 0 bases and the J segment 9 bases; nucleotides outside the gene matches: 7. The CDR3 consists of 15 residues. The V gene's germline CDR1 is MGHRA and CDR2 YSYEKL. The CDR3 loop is CASSQEGRTGGSYTF. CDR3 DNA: TGCGCCAGCAGCCAAGAGGGGCGGACAGGGGGGAGCTACACCTTC.